This TCR beta chain was recorded in a study of T cell responses to AZD1222 COVID-19 vaccine. Method: immunoSEQ multiplex PCR; TCRdb's copy keeps in-frame clones and lacks some. Found here are 100,000 to 140,000 clones, about 92% of them singletons; the top ten hold 7.5% to 9.5%. Study observations and caveats: Among the donors, most were white British and more were female, and clonal diversity was possibly underestimated.

CDR3 length: 17 residues. V was trimmed by 5 bases and J by 2 bases, leaving 16 bases between them. In germline, CDR1 is MNHEY, CDR2 SVGEGT. Worth noting for this clone: Its antigen is not known.

The J gene is TRBJ1-6, the V gene TRBV6-2 or TRBV6-3; tentatively, D is TRBD1 (5 bases). This receptor was identified in an adult who received the AZD1222 COVID-19 vaccine. This material consisted of peripheral blood, taken 28 days after the second AZD1222 dose. The CDR3 bases are TGTGCCAGCAGTCCGAGCCCCGCGGGGGCCTATAATTCACCCCTCCACTTT. It specifies CASSPSPAGAYNSPLHF.